Given below is one T cell receptor beta chain in context. V shed 4 bases and J 6 bases; nucleotides not matched to a gene: 6. There are 12 residues in the CDR3. Germline CDR1 and CDR2: SQVTM and ANQGSEA. The repertoire was sequenced with immunoSEQ multiplex PCR; TCRdb's copy has only in-frame clones and lacks some. The repertoire consists of over 90,000 clones, with 75% to 90% occurring once and the leading ten covering about 3.4%. This record comes from a study of blood T cell repertoires in COVID-19. The specimen was peripheral blood. The V gene is TRBV29-1, the J gene TRBJ2-7; 7 positions match TRBD1. This sequence originates from a woman aged 70-85 years with acute or convalescent COVID-19. CDR3 nucleotide sequence: TGCAGCGTTGGACAGGGCATAGGCGAGCAGTACGTC. Protein product: CSVGQGIGEQYV.